This T cell receptor beta chain was captured by sequencing in a study of blood T cell repertoires in COVID-19. Across the study: Researchers got acute and convalescent COVID-19 samples from the United States, Italy and Spain. Sample material is recorded as cDNA or gDNA derived from T cells, B-cell-depleted T cells, or PBMCs.

The CDR3 has 13 residues. Germline CDR1 and CDR2: SGHTA and FQGTGA. Losses at the gene ends were 6 bases for V and 5 bases for J; bases not matched to a gene: 7. Authors' processing steps: Estimation of nucleated cell counts relied on the amplification of reference gene primers. Sequencing was performed with immunoSEQ multiplex PCR; in TCRdb, only in-frame clones are kept and a portion is missing. V, J and clone size derive from that table, while D and trimming were established from the DNA sequence. The sample lists about 25,000 clones; about 88% were seen once. Source material: peripheral blood. This receptor was taken from a man between 65 and 79 years old with acute or convalescent COVID-19. This rearrangement joins TRBV7-3 to TRBJ2-7, with 7 positions matching TRBD2. CDR3 nucleotide sequence: TGTGCCAGCAGTTCCTCGGGGGGTAACGAGCAGTACTTC. This gives the protein CASSSSGGNEQYF. The full variable domain, its missing parts supplied by reference TRBV7-3 and TRBJ2-7, is GAGVSQTPSNKVTEKGKYVELRCDPISGHTALYWYRQSLGQGPEFLIYFQGTGAADDSGLPNDRFFAVRPEGSVSTLKIQRTERGDSAVYLCASSSSGGNEQYFGPGTRLTVT.